This TCR beta chain was found in a study of T cell repertoires in cytomegalovirus infection. Whole-study context: Recently described HLA-C-restricted plus well-studied HLA-B-restricted CMV epitopes were used.

Comment on this clonotype: Its antigen is still unknown.

Germline CDR1 and CDR2: SNHLY and FYNNEI. The ends lost 7 bases at V and 6 bases at J; junction bases unmatched: 5. The CDR3 is 12 amino acids. TCRdb called the reads again in MiXCR, with one record for every CDR3 protein. Here the sample spans roughly 27,000 distinct CDR3 sequences, 15% to 20% being singletons. This rearrangement joins TRBV2 to TRBJ1-2; TRBD1 agrees at 7 bases. The sample consisted of CD8+ T cells from cultured PBMCs, taken from culture after CMV antigen stimulation. This TCR was recovered from a human donor in good health (CMV status not recorded). Some clones in this sample may be carry-over from other donors' samples. CDR3 coding DNA: TGTGCCAGCAACTACGGACAGGATGGCTACACCTTC. Residues: CASNYGQDGYTF. The complete variable domain, with remaining parts taken from reference TRBV2 and TRBJ1-2, reads EPEVTQTPSHQVTQMGQEVILRCVPISNHLYFYWYRQILGQKVEFLVSFYNNEISEKSEIFDDQFSVERPDGSNFTLKIRSTKLEDSAMYFCASNYGQDGYTFGSGTRLTVV.